The sequence of this T cell receptor (beta chain) was determined in a study of shared clonotypes between healthy human individuals. Study-level results: Represented genetic and exposure-history diversity was restricted by having few donors. The four-donor shared clonotypes exceeded non-shared clonotypes in generation probability, with non-shared ones scoring lower.

This clone was recorded once. Its antigen is undetermined. In the authors' workflow: Filtering of immunoSEQ junctional sequences could not match full-length read filtering. The repertoire was sequenced with immunoSEQ multiplex PCR; TCRdb's copy has only in-frame clones and lacks some. That table furnishes V, J and clone size, whereas the DNA furnished D and trimming. The sample contains around 600,000 clones, roughly 98% of which appear only once. CD45RO-negative cells were positively selected for CCR7, leaving out terminally differentiated effector memory CD45RA+ cells. CDR1 is SGHVS, CDR2 FNYEAQ, per germline. Trimming removed 5 bases from V and 2 bases from J, with 9 bases in between. There are 13 residues in the CDR3.

The TCR was taken from a young man in good health. This sequence joins TRBV7-6 and TRBJ2-5, with a possible D match to TRBD1 (5 bases). The sample was naive CD8+ T cells sorted from blood. The CDR3 sequence is CASSQYRQETQYF. CDR3 nucleotides: TGTGCCAGCAGCCAATACAGGCAAGAGACCCAGTACTTC.